This T cell receptor beta chain derives from a study of cytomegalovirus exposure and HLA in healthy donors. About this clone itself: Its target is unknown.

Study-wide results and caveats: Researchers reported in a later analysis that a missense DCLRE1C variant was tied to TCR beta V- and J-gene trimming. Listed as cytomegalovirus-associated were approximately 160 TCR beta chains.

The PCR used 60 Vbeta and 13 Jbeta primers. Assay: immunoSEQ multiplex PCR; the TCRdb copy retains only in-frame clones and omits some. Found here are approximately 150,000 clones, nearly 85% of them singletons; the top ten hold about 3.7%. The TCR was taken from a male donor in good health and CMV-seronegative. The sample was PBMCs.

The CDR3 loop is CASSLAGGPPETQYF. The CDR3 nucleotides are TGCGCCAGCAGCCTAGCGGGGGGACCGCCGGAGACCCAGTACTTC. The chain carries TRBV5-1 and TRBJ2-5; 11 nucleotides match TRBD2. V lost 4 bases to trimming and J lost 5 bases; unmatched junction nucleotides: 7. CDR3 size: 15 residues. Germline loops: CDR1 SGHRS, CDR2 YFSETQ.